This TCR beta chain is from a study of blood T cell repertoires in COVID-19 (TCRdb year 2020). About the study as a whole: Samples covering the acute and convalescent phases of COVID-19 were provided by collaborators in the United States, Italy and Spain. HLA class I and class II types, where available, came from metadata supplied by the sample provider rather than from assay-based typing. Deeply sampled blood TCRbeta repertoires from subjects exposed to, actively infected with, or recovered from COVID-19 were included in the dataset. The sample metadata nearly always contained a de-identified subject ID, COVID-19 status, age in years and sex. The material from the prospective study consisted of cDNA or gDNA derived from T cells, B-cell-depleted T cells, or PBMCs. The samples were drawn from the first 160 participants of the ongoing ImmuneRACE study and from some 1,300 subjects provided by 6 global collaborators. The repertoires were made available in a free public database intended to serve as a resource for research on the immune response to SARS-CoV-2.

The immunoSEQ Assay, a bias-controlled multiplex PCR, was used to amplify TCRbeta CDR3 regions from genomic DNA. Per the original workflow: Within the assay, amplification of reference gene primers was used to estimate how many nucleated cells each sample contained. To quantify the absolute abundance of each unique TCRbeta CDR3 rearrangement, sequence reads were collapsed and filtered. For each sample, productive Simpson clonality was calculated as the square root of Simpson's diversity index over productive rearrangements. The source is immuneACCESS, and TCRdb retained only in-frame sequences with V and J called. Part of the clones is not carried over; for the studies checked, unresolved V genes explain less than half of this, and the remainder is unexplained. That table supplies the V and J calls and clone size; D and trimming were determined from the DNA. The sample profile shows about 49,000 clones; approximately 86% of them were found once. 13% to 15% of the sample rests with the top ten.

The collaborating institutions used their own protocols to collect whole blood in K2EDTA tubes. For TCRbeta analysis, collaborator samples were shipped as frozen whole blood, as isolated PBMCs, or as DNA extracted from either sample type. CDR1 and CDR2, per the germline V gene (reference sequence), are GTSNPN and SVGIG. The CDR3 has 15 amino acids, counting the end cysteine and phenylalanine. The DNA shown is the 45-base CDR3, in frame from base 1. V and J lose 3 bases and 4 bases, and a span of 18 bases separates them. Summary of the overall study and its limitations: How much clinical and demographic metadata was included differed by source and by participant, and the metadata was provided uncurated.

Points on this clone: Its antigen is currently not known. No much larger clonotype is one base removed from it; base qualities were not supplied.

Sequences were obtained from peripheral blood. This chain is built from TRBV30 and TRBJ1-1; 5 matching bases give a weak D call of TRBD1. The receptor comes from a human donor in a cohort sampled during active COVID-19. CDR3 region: CAWRPRGVSRTEAFF. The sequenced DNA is TGTGCCTGGAGGCCTAGGGGTGTTAGTCGCACTGAAGCTTTCTTT.